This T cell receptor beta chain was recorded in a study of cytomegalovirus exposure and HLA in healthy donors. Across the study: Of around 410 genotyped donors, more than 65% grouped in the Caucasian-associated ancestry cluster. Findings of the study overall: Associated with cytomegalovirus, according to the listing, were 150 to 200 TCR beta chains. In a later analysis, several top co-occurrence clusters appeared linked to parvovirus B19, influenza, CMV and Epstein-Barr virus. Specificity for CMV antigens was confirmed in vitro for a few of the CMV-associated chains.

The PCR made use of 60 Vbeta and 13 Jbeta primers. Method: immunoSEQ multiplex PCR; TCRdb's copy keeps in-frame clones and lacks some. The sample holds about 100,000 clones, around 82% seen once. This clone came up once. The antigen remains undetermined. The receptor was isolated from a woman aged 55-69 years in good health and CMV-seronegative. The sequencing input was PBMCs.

The DNA of the CDR3 is TGTGCCATCAGTGAGTCGTTGCCAGAAAATCAGCCCCAGCATTTT. Amino acids: CAISESLPENQPQHF. V gene TRBV10-3 combines with J gene TRBJ1-5; D unresolved. The CDR3 has 15 amino acids. Germline-derived CDR1 and CDR2 are ENHRY and SYGVKD. With 0 bases removed from V and 4 bases from J, the gap between germline ends came to 10 bases.